This T cell receptor beta chain was found in a study of CD8+ T cells in alopecia areata. Broader study findings: Lesional tissue from the scalp (especially in alopecia totalis/universalis) showed higher clonality than normal scalp. Whereas mice showed it more clearly, TCR sharing across patients was murkier, possibly because of HLA.

Extraction and reverse transcription of RNA yielded cDNA as the sequencing template. Some clones are missing from TCRdb's copy, which holds only in-frame ones; the method was immunoSEQ multiplex PCR. The sample records 150,000 to 200,000 clones, 55% being singletons. Germline lookup yields CDR1 SGHDT and CDR2 YYEEEE. The germline V and J ends were trimmed by 0 bases and 1 base, with 8 bases remaining between them. The CDR3 has 15 residues. As regards this clone: What it binds is unknown.

Sequenced material: CD4+ T cells sorted from blood. The origin of this receptor is a human donor in good health. The chain couples TRBV5-6 to TRBJ1-3; D remains ambiguous. CDR3 coding DNA: TGTGCCAGCAGCTTGGTTGACACTTCTGGAAACACCATATATTTT. Amino acid sequence: CASSLVDTSGNTIYF.